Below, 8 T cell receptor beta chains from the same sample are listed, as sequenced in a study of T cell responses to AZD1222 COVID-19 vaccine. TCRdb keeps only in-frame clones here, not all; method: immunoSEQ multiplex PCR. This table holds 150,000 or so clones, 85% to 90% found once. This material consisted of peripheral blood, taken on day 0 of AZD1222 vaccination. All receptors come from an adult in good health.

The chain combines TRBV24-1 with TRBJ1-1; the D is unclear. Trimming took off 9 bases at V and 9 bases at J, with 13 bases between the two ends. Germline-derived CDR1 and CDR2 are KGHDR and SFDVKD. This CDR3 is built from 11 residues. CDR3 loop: CATVAYGKAFF. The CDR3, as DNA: TGTGCCACCGTTGCTTACGGAAAAGCTTTCTTT.

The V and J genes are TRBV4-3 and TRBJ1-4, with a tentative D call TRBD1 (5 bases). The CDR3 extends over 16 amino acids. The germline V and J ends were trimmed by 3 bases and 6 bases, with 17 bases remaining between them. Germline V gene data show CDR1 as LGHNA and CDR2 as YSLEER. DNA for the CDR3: TGCGCCAGCAGCCACCAATCGGGGGGGTTAGATGAAAAACTGTTTTTT. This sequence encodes CASSHQSGGLDEKLFF.

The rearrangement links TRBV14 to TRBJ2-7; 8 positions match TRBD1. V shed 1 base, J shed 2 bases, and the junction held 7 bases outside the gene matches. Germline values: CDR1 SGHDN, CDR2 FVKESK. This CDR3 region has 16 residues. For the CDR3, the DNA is TGTGCCAGCAGCCAAGGGCGGACAGGGCGTCCCTACGAGCAGTACTTC. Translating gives CASSQGRTGRPYEQYF. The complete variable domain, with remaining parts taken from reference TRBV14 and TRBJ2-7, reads EAGVTQFPSHSVIEKGQTVTLRCDPISGHDNLYWYRRVMGKEIKFLLHFVKESKQDESGMPNNRFLAERTGGTYSTLKVQPAELEDSGVYFCASSQGRTGRPYEQYFGPGTRLTVT.

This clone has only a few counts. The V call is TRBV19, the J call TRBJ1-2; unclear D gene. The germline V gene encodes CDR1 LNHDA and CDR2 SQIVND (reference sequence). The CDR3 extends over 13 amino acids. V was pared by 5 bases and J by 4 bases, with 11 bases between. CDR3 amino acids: CASSSRPFYGYTF. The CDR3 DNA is TGTGCCAGTAGTTCCAGACCATTCTATGGCTACACCTTC.

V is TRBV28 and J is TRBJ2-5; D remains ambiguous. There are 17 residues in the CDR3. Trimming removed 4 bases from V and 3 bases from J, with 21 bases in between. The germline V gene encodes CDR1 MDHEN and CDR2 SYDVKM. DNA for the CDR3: TGTGCCAGCAGTTCCCTAAGAGATCAGCCCTGGGAAGAGACCCAGTACTTC. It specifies CASSSLRDQPWEETQYF.

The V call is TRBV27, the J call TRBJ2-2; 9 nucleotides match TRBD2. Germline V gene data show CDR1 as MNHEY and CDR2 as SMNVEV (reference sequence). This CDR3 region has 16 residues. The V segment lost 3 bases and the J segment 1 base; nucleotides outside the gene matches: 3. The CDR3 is CASSLRLAENTGELFF. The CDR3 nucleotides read TGTGCCAGCAGTTTGCGACTAGCGGAGAACACCGGGGAGCTGTTTTTT.

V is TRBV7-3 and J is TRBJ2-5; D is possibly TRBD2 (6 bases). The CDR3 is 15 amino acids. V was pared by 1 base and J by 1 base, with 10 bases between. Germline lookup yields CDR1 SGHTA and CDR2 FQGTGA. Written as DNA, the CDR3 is TGTGCCAGCAGCTTAAGGCTAGCGTCCCAAGAGACCCAGTACTTC. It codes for CASSLRLASQETQYF.

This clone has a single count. The CDR3 bases are TGTGCCAGCAGCCCGGGGGCAGGGGGCTGGGAGCCCCAGCATTTT. It specifies CASSPGAGGWEPQHF. This chain connects TRBV11-2 to TRBJ1-5, with 8 bases that match TRBD1. J was trimmed by 8 bases and V by 5 bases; bases with no gene match: 11. The CDR3 is made up of 15 amino acids. Germline assignment: CDR1 SGHAT and CDR2 FQNNGV.